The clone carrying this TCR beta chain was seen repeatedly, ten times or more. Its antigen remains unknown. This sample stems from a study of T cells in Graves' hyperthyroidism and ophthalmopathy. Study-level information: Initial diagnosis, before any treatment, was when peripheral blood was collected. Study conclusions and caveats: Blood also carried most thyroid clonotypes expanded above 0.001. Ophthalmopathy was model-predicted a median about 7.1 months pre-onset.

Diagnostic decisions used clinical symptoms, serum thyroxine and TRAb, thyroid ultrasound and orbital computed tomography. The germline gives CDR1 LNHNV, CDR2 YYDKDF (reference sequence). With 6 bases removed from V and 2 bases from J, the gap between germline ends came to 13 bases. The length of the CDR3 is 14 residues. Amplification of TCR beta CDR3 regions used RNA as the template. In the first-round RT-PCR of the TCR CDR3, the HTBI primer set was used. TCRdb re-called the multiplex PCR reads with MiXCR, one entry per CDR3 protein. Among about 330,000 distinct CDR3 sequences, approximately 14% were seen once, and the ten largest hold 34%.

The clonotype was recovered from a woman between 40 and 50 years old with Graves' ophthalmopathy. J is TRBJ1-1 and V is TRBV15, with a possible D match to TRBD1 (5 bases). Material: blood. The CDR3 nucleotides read TGTGCCACCAGACGAGACAGCGTTAACACTGAAGCTTTCTTT. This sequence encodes CATRRDSVNTEAFF.